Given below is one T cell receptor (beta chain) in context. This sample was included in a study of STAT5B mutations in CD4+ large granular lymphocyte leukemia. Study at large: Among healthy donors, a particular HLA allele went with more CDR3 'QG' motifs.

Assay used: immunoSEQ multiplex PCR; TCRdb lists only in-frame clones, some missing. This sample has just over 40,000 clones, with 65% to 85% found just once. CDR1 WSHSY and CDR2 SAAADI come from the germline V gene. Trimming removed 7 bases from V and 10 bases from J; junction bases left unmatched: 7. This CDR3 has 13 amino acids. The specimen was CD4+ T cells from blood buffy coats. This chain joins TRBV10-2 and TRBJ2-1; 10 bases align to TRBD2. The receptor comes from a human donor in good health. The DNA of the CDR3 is TGCGCCAGCACCCTAGCGGGAGCAGACGAGCAGTTCTTC. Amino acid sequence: CASTLAGADEQFF.